This T cell receptor beta chain was identified in a study of identical twins. This clonotype was seen at least ten times. Per the germline V gene, CDR1 is ENHRY and CDR2 is SYGVKD. Trimming removed 0 bases from V and 1 base from J, with 13 bases in between. CDR3 size: 17 residues. Through template switching, a universal primer site was introduced, and the cDNA contained unique molecular identifiers. TCRdb recomputed calls from the 5' RACE reads with MiXCR, one row per CDR3 protein. The profile shows under 300,000 distinct CDR3 sequences, about 12% of them singletons. The sample was also reused in another study, on yellow fever vaccine responses in identical twins.

This receptor was taken from a woman younger than 35 in good health. The sequenced sample was memory (CD45RO+) T cells sorted from blood. This chain uses TRBV10-3 with TRBJ2-1, with TRBD2 as a possible D gene (6 bases). For the CDR3, the DNA is TGTGCCATCAGTGAGTCGTCCTTTGGGAGGTCCTACAATGAGCAGTTCTTC. Protein sequence: CAISESSFGRSYNEQFF.